This T cell receptor (beta chain) derives from a study of cytomegalovirus exposure and HLA in healthy donors. From germline, CDR1 is LNHDA and CDR2 SQIVND (reference sequence). CDR3 length equals 15 residues. The germline V and J ends were trimmed by 2 bases and 3 bases, with 14 bases remaining between them. The primer mix had 60 Vbeta and 13 Jbeta primers. Profiling relied on immunoSEQ multiplex PCR, and the TCRdb table lists in-frame clones only, not all of them. The sample has more than 95,000 clones, about four fifths seen once. V usage is TRBV19 and J usage is TRBJ2-7; D unclear. Sequenced input: PBMCs. This clonotype was obtained from a woman aged 70-85 years in good health and CMV-seropositive. The CDR3 bases are TGTGCCAGTAGTATAAAATATGACACTTACTACGAGCAGTACTTC. Its translation: CASSIKYDTYYEQYF.